This entry lists 11 T cell receptor beta chains sequenced from one sample in a study of blood T cell dynamics during melanoma immunotherapy. Some clones are missing from TCRdb's copy, which holds only in-frame ones; the method was immunoSEQ multiplex PCR. The data show 3,500 to 4,000 clones, with almost 97% seen just once and approximately 1.5% held by the top ten. The time point was: pre-treatment baseline. Specimen: effector memory CD8+ T cells from blood, collected from a patient treated with checkpoint blockade. These receptors originate from a human donor with melanoma.

V and J are TRBV6-1 and TRBJ2-3; possible D gene TRBD1, 5 bases. Germline V gene data show CDR1 as MNHNS and CDR2 as SASEGT. The germline V and J ends were trimmed by 6 bases and 2 bases, with 9 bases remaining between them. This CDR3 comprises 13 residues. In DNA, the CDR3 is TGTGCCAGCAGAGGGGTCAACACAGATACGCAGTATTTT. Translated: CASRGVNTDTQYF.

The V gene is TRBV11-3, the J gene TRBJ1-2, with unresolved D. The germline V gene has CDR1 SGHNT and CDR2 YENEEA. The CDR3 sequence is 11 residues long. V lost 4 bases, J lost 3 bases, and 3 bases lay in between. Written as DNA, the CDR3 is TGTGCCAGCAGCTCGGACTATGGCTACACCTTC. Protein: CASSSDYGYTF.

The genes are TRBV20-1 and TRBJ2-1; D is unresolved. The CDR3 is 10 amino acids. Germline CDR1 and CDR2: DFQATT and SNEGSKA (reference sequence). Trimming cost V 6 bases and J 8 bases, with 8 bases left between them. CDR3 protein: CSAAVHEQFF. The CDR3, as DNA: TGCAGTGCCGCGGTCCATGAGCAGTTCTTC.

This clone was seen once. This chain joins TRBV6-5 and TRBJ2-1; the D call may be TRBD1 or TRBD2 (9 bases each). Between the trimmed V and J ends, which lost 5 bases and 6 bases, there was a span of 14 bases. Germline CDR1 and CDR2: MNHEY and SVGAGI. The CDR3 has 14 residues. This CDR3 reads CASSLAGQGNEQFF. Written as DNA, the CDR3 is TGTGCCAGCAGTCTAGCGGGACAGGGCAATGAGCAGTTCTTC.

This sequence joins TRBV5-6 and TRBJ1-1, with TRBD1 identical over 10 bases. The germline gives CDR1 SGHDT, CDR2 YYEEEE. The CDR3 contains 15 residues. V shed 4 bases and J 6 bases; nucleotides not matched to a gene: 9. The CDR3 bases are TGTGCCAGCAGCCTGCGGACAGGGGGAATGTCTGAAGCTTTCTTT. This translates into CASSLRTGGMSEAFF.

The rearrangement links TRBV5-6 to TRBJ2-7; D is perhaps TRBD1 or TRBD2 (5 bases each). Germline V gives CDR1 SGHDT, CDR2 YYEEEE. Trimming took 1 base from V and 2 from J, leaving 10 bases between them. The CDR3 runs 14 residues. In DNA, the CDR3 is TGTGCCAGCAGCTTGTGGGACGGAGCCTACGAGCAGTACTTC. It encodes CASSLWDGAYEQYF.

The CDR3: CATGLSNTGELFF. In DNA, the CDR3 is TGTGCTACCGGACTATCGAACACCGGGGAGCTGTTTTTT. The chain combines TRBV7-7 with TRBJ2-2, with D possibly being TRBD2 (6 bases). The CDR3 runs to 13 residues. Looked up from germline, CDR1 is SSHAT and CDR2 is FNYEAQ (reference sequence).

CDR3 nucleotides: TGTGCCAGCAGCTTTACCTACGAGCAGTACTTC. It yields the protein CASSFTYEQYF. J is TRBJ2-7 and V is TRBV13, with D uncertain. This CDR3 comprises 11 residues. CDR1 and CDR2 (germline): PRHDT, FYEKMQ (reference sequence). Deletions cut 3 bases from V and 2 bases from J, with 2 bases between.

In nucleotides, the CDR3 is TGTGCCGCGTCCGCGGGGGACTCCGAGCAGTACTTC. Translated, it gives CAASAGDSEQYF. The gene calls are TRBV6-5 and TRBJ2-7, with 7 bases that match TRBD2. The CDR3 is 12 residues long. The ends lost 11 bases at V and 6 bases at J; junction bases unmatched: 10. Germline V gene data show CDR1 as MNHEY and CDR2 as SVGAGI.

The V gene is TRBV27, the J gene TRBJ2-3; tentatively, D is TRBD2 (6 bases). Germline assignment: CDR1 MNHEY and CDR2 SMNVEV (reference sequence). This CDR3 is built from 15 residues. V lost 2 bases and J 5 bases, leaving 14 bases between the germline ends. The CDR3 nucleotides are TGTGCCAGCAGTTTAGGGGGGAATGTTGGAGATACGCAGTATTTT. Translating gives CASSLGGNVGDTQYF.

The CDR3 bases are TGTGCCAGCAGTCCTATGACAGGGGGGTATGGCTACACCTTC. This gives the protein CASSPMTGGYGYTF. The chain joins TRBV27 to TRBJ1-2; 9 positions agree with TRBD1. The CDR3 runs 14 residues. Germline CDR1 is MNHEY and CDR2 is SMNVEV (reference sequence). Trimming removed 5 bases from V and 5 bases from J; junction bases left unmatched: 6.